Presented here are 29 T cell receptor beta chains from one specimen sequenced in a study of shared clonotypes between healthy human individuals. Sequencing used immunoSEQ multiplex PCR; TCRdb keeps in-frame clones, though not all of them. The profile covers approximately 470,000 clones, with 81% appearing a single time and about 12% taken by the ten largest. Sequencing input: PBMCs. The origin of the receptors is a woman aged 40 to 55 in good health. Some clones in this sample may be carry-over from other donors' samples.

The chain recombines TRBV2 with TRBJ2-7; possible D gene TRBD1, 5 bases. Germline V lookup: CDR1 SNHLY, CDR2 FYNNEI. V lost 3 bases and J 3 bases, leaving 12 bases between the germline ends. The CDR3 is made up of 14 amino acids. CDR3 in amino acids: CASSENGHHYEQYF. CDR3 bases: TGTGCCAGCAGTGAGAATGGACACCACTACGAGCAGTACTTC.

The V and J genes are TRBV15 and TRBJ1-6, with D unresolved. V lost 3 bases and J lost 7, with 7 bases in between. The CDR3 covers 13 residues. Per germline, CDR1 LNHNV and CDR2 YYDKDF (reference sequence). The CDR3 coding sequence is TGTGCCACCAGCAGCGGGGAAAATTCACCCCTCCACTTT. Translating gives CATSSGENSPLHF.

The V and J genes are TRBV11-2 and TRBJ2-1, with TRBD2 matching over 11 bases. The germline gives CDR1 SGHAT, CDR2 FQNNGV. This CDR3 contains 16 residues. With V trimmed by 2 bases and J by 4 bases, 4 bases remained unmatched. The CDR3 DNA reads TGTGCCAGCAGCTTACAGACTAGCGGGACTTACAATGAGCAGTTCTTC. This gives the protein CASSLQTSGTYNEQFF.

The chain couples TRBV5-6 to TRBJ1-2; 8 nucleotides match TRBD1. Germline lookup yields CDR1 SGHDT and CDR2 YYEEEE. This CDR3 is built from 14 residues. After removal of 4 bases from V and 4 bases from J, the junction contained 6 bases not matched to a gene. CDR3 nucleotide sequence: TGTGCCAGCAGCAACAACAGGGGGGGCTATGGCTACACCTTC. This translates into CASSNNRGGYGYTF.

V is TRBV25-1 and J is TRBJ2-1; 7 nucleotides match TRBD2. CDR3 length: 15 amino acids. Trimming took 2 bases from V and 11 from J; bases not matched to a gene: 12. CDR1 is MGHDK and CDR2 is SYGVNS in the germline V gene. CDR3 protein: CASSERAGPWHKQFF. The CDR3 DNA reads as TGTGCCAGCAGTGAACGAGCGGGACCTTGGCACAAGCAGTTCTTC.

This clone was found a few times. The chain recombines TRBV5-5 with TRBJ1-4; D is uncertain. The CDR3 totals 15 residues. In germline, CDR1 is SGHKS, CDR2 YYEKEE (reference sequence). V was pared by 4 bases and J by 4 bases, with 14 bases between. CDR3 loop: CASSRVARNNEKLFF. CDR3 coding DNA: TGTGCCAGCAGCCGCGTAGCCCGGAATAATGAAAAACTGTTTTTT.

Concerning this clone itself: This is likely an artifact of a read error, given a far larger clone one base away. The chain couples TRBV29-1 to TRBJ1-2, with D tentatively TRBD1 (5 bases). Germline values: CDR1 SQVTM, CDR2 ANQGSEA. This CDR3 spans 15 amino acids. CDR3 sequence: CGVNEDGGGNYGYTF. The CDR3 DNA reads TGCGGCGTTAATGAGGACGGCGGGGGTAACTATGGCTACACCTTC.

V is TRBV11-2 and J is TRBJ2-7; the D gene is possibly TRBD1 (6 bases). Trimming shortened V by 2 bases and J by 3 bases, and 11 bases separated the two germline ends. The CDR3 consists of 14 residues. Germline loops: CDR1 SGHAT, CDR2 FQNNGV. The CDR3 loop reads CASSLTGYIYEQYF. The CDR3 region has the DNA TGTGCCAGCAGCTTAACAGGGTATATCTACGAGCAGTACTTC.

This clone was counted once. This likely reflects a read error, since a far larger clone is one base away. The J gene is TRBJ1-3, the V gene TRBV18; 10 bases fit TRBD1. The germline gives CDR1 KGHSH, CDR2 LQKENI. The CDR3 runs 15 residues. In DNA form, the CDR3 reads TGTGCCAGCTCAGACAGGGGGCGGTATGGAAACGCCATATATTTT. This codes for CASSDRGRYGNAIYF.

The gene calls are TRBV5-1 and TRBJ2-3, with unresolved D. The germline V and J ends were trimmed by 4 bases and 0 bases, with 12 bases remaining between them. CDR1 and CDR2 (germline): SGHRS, YFSETQ. The CDR3 is 15 residues long. The CDR3 sequence is CASSQAGTSTDTQYF. As DNA, the CDR3 is TGCGCCAGCAGCCAGGCTGGAACGAGCACAGATACGCAGTATTTT.

The chain recombines TRBV7-9 with TRBJ2-6, with D tentatively TRBD1 (6 bases). Trimming left V 3 bases short and J 4 bases short, with 10 bases between. The CDR3 runs to 15 residues. Per germline, CDR1 SEHNR and CDR2 FQNEAQ (reference sequence). CDR3 loop: CASSLGAAGANVLTF. CDR3 sequence (DNA): TGTGCCAGCAGCTTGGGGGCAGCGGGGGCCAACGTCCTGACTTTC.

Only a few counts were recorded for this clone. The chain has TRBV6-5 and TRBJ2-1, with 7 bases that match TRBD2. Trimming took 8 bases from V and 9 from J; bases not matched to a gene: 16. The CDR3 covers 15 residues. Germline V gene sequence: CDR1 MNHEY, CDR2 SVGAGI. DNA for the CDR3: TGTGCCAGCTCGACGCTGGTGGGACTAAGTGGTGAGCAGTTCTTC. Protein: CASSTLVGLSGEQFF.

About this clone itself: It differs at one base from a far larger clone, so likely a read error. The genes are TRBV27 and TRBJ2-2; D unresolved. The CDR3 is made up of 15 amino acids. Germline V gene sequence: CDR1 MNHEY, CDR2 SMNVEV (reference sequence). The CDR3 loop reads CASGLRVSLAGELFF. The CDR3 DNA reads TGTGCCAGCGGTTTACGTGTCAGTCTGGCCGGGGAGCTGTTTTTT.

This chain joins TRBV23-1 and TRBJ1-4; D remains unclear. TRBV23-1 is sorted into the ORF group, with uncertain function. This CDR3 has 13 amino acids. The V end lost 4 bases, the J end lost 4 bases, and 7 bases lay between the germline ends. The CDR3: CASSPTVNEKLFF. The CDR3 region has the DNA TGCGCCAGCAGTCCGACGGTTAATGAAAAACTGTTTTTT.

This chain connects TRBV5-1 to TRBJ2-2, with D possibly matching TRBD2 (5 bases). Per germline, CDR1 SGHRS and CDR2 YFSETQ. V gave up 4 bases and J gave up 7 bases, with 14 bases separating them. This CDR3 spans 14 amino acids. The CDR3 spells CASSPVRVGGELFF. The CDR3 nucleotides read TGCGCCAGCAGCCCGGTGAGGGTAGGCGGGGAGCTGTTTTTT.

The V gene is TRBV6-5, the J gene TRBJ2-7, with D maybe TRBD2 (6 bases). The V gene lost 8 bases and the J gene lost 1 base, with 12 bases spanning the gap. This CDR3 is 13 amino acids long. Germline values: CDR1 MNHEY, CDR2 SVGAGI. The CDR3 coding sequence is TGTGCCAGCCGACGCGGGATTTCCTACGAGCAGTACTTC. It specifies CASRRGISYEQYF.

The J gene is TRBJ2-3, the V gene TRBV28; D call uncertain. CDR1 and CDR2 from the germline V gene are MDHEN and SYDVKM. CDR3 length equals 14 residues. The V end lost 0 bases, the J end lost 1 base, and 5 bases lay between the germline ends. CDR3 sequence: CASSLCPCTDTQYF. The CDR3 DNA sequence: TGTGCCAGCAGTTTATGCCCATGCACAGATACGCAGTATTTT.

Note on this clone: A much larger clone lies one base from this, so it may be a read error. The sample has other DNA sequences that encode this CDR3 too. The chain has TRBV4-2 and TRBJ2-1; 7 bases match TRBD2. Germline-derived CDR1 and CDR2 are LGHNA and YNFKEQ. Trimming at V came to 1 base and at J to 2 bases, leaving 2 bases not matched to a gene. The CDR3 totals 15 residues. CDR3 in amino acids: CASSQASGTYNEQFF. Written as DNA, the CDR3 is TGTGCCAGCAGCCAAGCCAGCGGGACCTACAATGAGCAGTTCTTC.

This clone was observed once. The CDR3 region has the DNA TGTGCCAGCAGCTTGGGACAGGTTGCCTACGAGCAGTACTTC. Amino acid sequence: CASSLGQVAYEQYF. This rearrangement joins TRBV7-9 to TRBJ2-7, with TRBD1 matching 8 bases. The CDR3 extends over 14 amino acids. CDR1 and CDR2 (germline): SEHNR, FQNEAQ (reference sequence). Unmatched junction bases numbered 3, after V lost 3 bases and J lost 2 bases.

The V and J genes are TRBV15 and TRBJ1-3, with D unresolved. This CDR3 contains 19 residues. The germline V gene has CDR1 LNHNV and CDR2 YYDKDF (reference sequence). Trimming took 0 bases from V and 1 from J, leaving 19 bases between them. The CDR3 protein is CATSRDWPDFRLSGNTIYF. The CDR3 bases are TGTGCCACCAGCAGAGATTGGCCCGATTTTCGACTGTCTGGAAACACCATATATTTT.

This clone was counted a few times. The rearrangement uses TRBV28 and TRBJ2-1; D remains ambiguous. V was cut by 7 bases and J by 0 bases, with 7 bases left in between. The CDR3 is 13 residues long. The germline V gene encodes CDR1 MDHEN and CDR2 SYDVKM. The CDR3: CASKKSSYNEQFF. The CDR3 DNA sequence: TGTGCCAGCAAAAAGAGCTCCTACAATGAGCAGTTCTTC.

The J gene is TRBJ2-5, the V gene TRBV12-2; the table's D call, TRBD2, has no DNA check behind it. TRBV12-2 is marked as a pseudogene. The CDR3 covers 17 residues. CDR3 bases: TGTGCAAGTCGCTTAGAGTGTGCGGGAGGGCTGGAAGAGACCCAGTACTTC. Encoded protein: CASRLECAGGLEETQYF.

The J gene is TRBJ2-7, the V gene TRBV27; 7 nucleotides agree with TRBD1. Trimming cost V 10 bases and J 2 bases; bases outside gene matches: 11. The CDR3 contains 14 residues. Germline V CDR1 and CDR2: MNHEY, SMNVEV (reference sequence). The CDR3, as DNA: TGTGCCACCTCAGACAGGGCCAAAACCTACGAGCAGTACTTC. Its translation is CATSDRAKTYEQYF.

With respect to this clone: A much larger clone sits a single nucleotide away, making a read error possible. The rearrangement links TRBV30 to TRBJ2-2; D possibly corresponds to TRBD1 (7 bases). Per germline, CDR1 GTSNPN and CDR2 SVGIG (reference sequence). The CDR3 sequence is 14 residues long. The CDR3: CVWAGQLDAGELFF. CDR3 sequence (DNA): TGTGTCTGGGCGGGACAGCTTGACGCCGGGGAGCTGTTTTTT.

A word on this clone: The junction shows a germline mismatch at one end, possibly a read error. The chain couples TRBV5-1 to TRBJ2-7; possibly TRBD1 or TRBD2 for D (5 bases each). Germline V CDR1 and CDR2: SGHRS, YFSETQ. This CDR3 has 16 amino acids. The CDR3 spells CASSRSGAAGSYEQYF. The CDR3 region has the DNA TGCGCAAGCAGCCGGTCCGGGGCAGCCGGCTCCTACGAGCAGTACTTC.

A note on this clone: A far larger clone is a single base away, which makes a read error likely. Distinct nucleotide sequences in the sample also encode this CDR3. The chain has TRBV7-9 and TRBJ2-5; 8 positions match TRBD1. The DNA end lines up better with TRBJ2-7; the J call may be wrong. The CDR3 covers 19 residues. CDR1 SEHNR and CDR2 FQNEAQ come from the germline V gene (reference sequence). CDR3 residues: CASSLAVRTGGLGSYEQYF. The CDR3 DNA reads TGTGCCAGCAGCTTAGCTGTGAGAACAGGGGGACTGGGGTCCTACGAGCAGTACTTC.

This clone was seen many times. Other DNA variants within this sample encode the same CDR3. The CDR3 here is CASSPPTATNEKLFF. Written as DNA, the CDR3 is TGTGCCAGCAGTCCTCCGACGGCAACTAATGAAAAACTGTTTTTT. This chain links TRBV28 with TRBJ1-4; D remains ambiguous. Deletions cut 5 bases from V and 0 bases from J, with 10 bases between. The CDR3 spans 15 residues. Germline V gene lookup returns CDR1 MDHEN and CDR2 SYDVKM. The complete variable domain, with remaining parts taken from reference TRBV28 and TRBJ1-4, reads DVKVTQSSRYLVKRTGEKVFLECVQDMDHENMFWYRQDPGLGLRLIYFSYDVKMKEKGDIPEGYSVSREKKERFSLILESASTNQTSMYLCASSPPTATNEKLFFGSGTQLSVL.

The chain links TRBV11-2 to TRBJ2-7; 8 positions match TRBD1. With V trimmed by 5 bases and J by 9 bases, 9 bases remained unmatched. The length of the CDR3 is 13 residues. CDR1 and CDR2 from the germline V gene are SGHAT and FQNNGV. This CDR3 is CASSLGQVSTQYF. The CDR3 nucleotides read TGTGCCAGCAGCCTGGGACAGGTATCGACGCAGTACTTC.

With respect to this clone: An end of the junction does not agree with germline; a read error may underlie this. This sequence joins TRBV7-7 and TRBJ2-7; tentative D call: TRBD2 (5 bases). CDR1 and CDR2 (germline): SSHAT, FNYEAQ (reference sequence). This CDR3 comprises 13 residues. In DNA, the CDR3 is TGTGCTAGCAGCTCCTTCGTCGGGGACGAGCAGTACTTC. This translates into CASSSFVGDEQYF.